What follows are 28 T cell receptor beta chains derived from one specimen sequenced in a study. TCRdb re-called the RT-PCR reads with MiXCR, one entry per CDR3 protein. The profile shows about 700,000 distinct CDR3 sequences, approximately 15% of them singletons. The sequencing input was memory CD4+ T cells from blood. The receptors stem from a female donor in good health, serving as a healthy control.

The rearrangement links TRBV7-2 to TRBJ2-3; no reliable D call. Germline CDR1 SGHTA, CDR2 FQGNSA. V dropped 5 bases and J dropped 1 base, with 13 bases sitting between them. CDR3 length equals 15 residues. CDR3 protein: CASSPRSPRTDTQYF. The DNA of the CDR3 is TGTGCCAGCAGCCCCCGGTCACCGCGCACAGATACGCAGTATTTT.

This clonotype was counted a few times. At one end the junction does not follow the germline gene, possibly because of a read error. V usage is TRBV20-1 and J usage is TRBJ1-1, with no clear D. CDR1 is DFQATT and CDR2 is SNEGSKA in the germline V gene (reference sequence). The CDR3 totals 13 residues. The CDR3 DNA reads as TGCAGTGCCAGAGCACGGCTGAACACTGAAGCTTTCTTT. Its protein product is CSARARLNTEAFF.

Only a few counts were recorded for this clonotype. The chain uses TRBV9 and TRBJ1-1, with a tentative D call TRBD1 (6 bases). This CDR3 is built from 14 residues. V dropped 0 bases and J dropped 10 bases, with 16 bases sitting between them. CDR1 and CDR2 (germline): SGDLS, YYNGEE. CDR3 sequence (DNA): TGTGCCAGCAGCGTAGAGGCGGGGGAAGGGGGAGCTTTCTTT. It yields the protein CASSVEAGEGGAFF. Complete variable domain (other parts from reference TRBV9 and TRBJ1-1): DSGVTQTPKHLITATGQRVTLRCSPRSGDLSVYWYQQSLDQGLQFLIQYYNGEERAKGNILERFSAQQFPDLHSELNLSSLELGDSALYFCASSVEAGEGGAFFGQGTRLTVV.

The genes are TRBV15 and TRBJ2-2; 7 bases align to TRBD2. Trimming at V came to 8 bases and at J to 0 bases, leaving 9 bases not matched to a gene. Germline V CDR1 and CDR2: LNHNV, YYDKDF (reference sequence). CDR3 length: 16 residues. In DNA, the CDR3 is TGTGCCACCGAGATTAAAAGCGGGACGAACACCGGGGAGCTGTTTTTT. It codes for CATEIKSGTNTGELFF.

This clonotype was detected a few times. This chain uses TRBV6-6 with TRBJ2-3, with a possible D match to TRBD1 (8 bases). Trimming stripped 5 bases from V and 14 bases from J, with 14 bases between. Germline values: CDR1 MNHNY, CDR2 SVGAGI (reference sequence). The CDR3 totals 11 residues. The CDR3 region has the DNA TGTGCCAGCAGTCTACAGGGGGGGTGGTATTTT. This codes for CASSLQGGWYF.

This chain uses TRBV7-2 with TRBJ2-2, with D possibly being TRBD2 (7 bases). The CDR3 extends over 12 amino acids. Trimming pared 11 bases from V and 5 bases from J, leaving 12 bases between. Per germline, CDR1 SGHTA and CDR2 FQGNSA. The CDR3 DNA reads TGTGCCTTGGGGGGGGCGACCGGGGAGCTGTTTTTT. This sequence encodes CALGGATGELFF.

Only a few counts were recorded for this clonotype. The chain recombines TRBV20-1 with TRBJ2-3, with D hard to call. CDR3 size: 12 residues. V was trimmed by 2 bases and J by 6 bases, leaving 9 bases between them. Looked up from germline, CDR1 is DFQATT and CDR2 is SNEGSKA (reference sequence). The CDR3 DNA is TGCAGTGCTAGACTTACCCAGGATACGCAGTATTTT. It encodes CSARLTQDTQYF.

The chain combines TRBV19 with TRBJ2-1, with 14 nucleotides matching TRBD2. CDR1 is LNHDA and CDR2 is SQIVND in the germline V gene (reference sequence). J was trimmed by 12 bases and V by 5 bases; bases with no gene match: 12. This CDR3 is 16 amino acids long. The CDR3 loop is CASSLGLAGGGRGQFF. The DNA for the CDR3 is TGTGCCAGTAGTTTAGGACTAGCGGGAGGAGGACGGGGGCAGTTCTTC.

This clonotype showed up just a few times. The J gene is TRBJ2-2, the V gene TRBV6-6; possible D gene TRBD1, 6 bases. Germline lookup yields CDR1 MNHNY and CDR2 SVGAGI (reference sequence). There are 14 residues in the CDR3. V was clipped by 3 bases and J by 5 bases, with 10 bases between them. The chain's CDR3 is CASSYRQETGELFF. The CDR3 nucleotides are TGTGCCAGCAGTTATAGACAGGAAACCGGGGAGCTGTTTTTT.

This clonotype was seen only a few times. The chain uses TRBV5-1 and TRBJ2-1; the D gene is possibly TRBD2 (5 bases). This CDR3 has 15 residues. Trimming stripped 5 bases from V and 5 bases from J, with 17 bases between. CDR1 SGHRS and CDR2 YFSETQ come from the germline V gene. The CDR3 DNA follows: TGCGCCAGCAGACGTCTCACCGGGATGGACAATGAGCAGTTCTTC. Translation: CASRRLTGMDNEQFF.

This clonotype came up many times. The chain has TRBV12-3 or TRBV12-4 and TRBJ2-1, with TRBD2 matching 7 bases. The length of the CDR3 is 16 residues. V lost 2 bases and J lost 6; bases outside the gene matches: 10. Here the CDR3 reads CASSLNPTSFSNEQFF. For the CDR3, the DNA is TGTGCCAGCAGTTTAAACCCGACTAGCTTCAGCAATGAGCAGTTCTTC.

This clonotype was seen repeatedly, ten times or more. This chain joins TRBV6-5 and TRBJ1-2, with a possible D match to TRBD1 (5 bases). The length of the CDR3 is 15 residues. CDR1 MNHEY and CDR2 SVGAGI come from the germline V gene. Trimming removed 7 bases from V and 4 bases from J, with 19 bases in between. DNA of the CDR3: TGTGCCAGCACCAGTTATAGCGACAGCATCTATGGCTACACCTTC. It specifies CASTSYSDSIYGYTF.

This clonotype was found many times. The V gene is TRBV27, the J gene TRBJ1-2, with D perhaps matching TRBD1 (6 bases). From germline, CDR1 is MNHEY and CDR2 SMNVEV (reference sequence). This CDR3 region has 16 residues. The V end was cut by 2 bases, the J end by 4 bases, with 17 bases between. The DNA for the CDR3 is TGTGCCAGCAGTTTAGTAGGCAGGGGAGACCTCTATGGCTACACCTTC. This gives the protein CASSLVGRGDLYGYTF.

This clonotype turned up a few times. The J gene is TRBJ1-1, the V gene TRBV20-1; D is ambiguous. V was trimmed by 3 bases and J by 4 bases, leaving 12 bases between them. Germline assignment: CDR1 DFQATT and CDR2 SNEGSKA (reference sequence). The CDR3 length is 13 residues. In DNA form, the CDR3 reads TGCAGTGCTAGGGAGGACTCTCTCACTGAAGCTTTCTTT. Protein sequence: CSAREDSLTEAFF.

CDR3 sequence reads: CASSPGSVAGGYGYTF. The CDR3 nucleotides are TGTGCCAGCTCACCTGGGTCGGTCGCGGGAGGCTATGGCTACACCTTC. The chain employs TRBV18 and TRBJ1-2; D remains ambiguous. Deletions cut 3 bases from V and 4 bases from J, with 18 bases between. This CDR3 comprises 16 residues. Germline CDR1 and CDR2: KGHSH and LQKENI.

Ten or more counts support this clonotype. This sequence joins TRBV7-3 and TRBJ2-5, with D tentatively TRBD1 (6 bases). Trimming took off 5 bases at V and 5 bases at J, with 12 bases between the two ends. The germline gives CDR1 SGHTA, CDR2 FQGTGA. This CDR3 is built from 13 residues. As DNA, the CDR3 is TGTGCCAGCAGCCCCGGACAGCTGGAGACCCAGTACTTC. As protein: CASSPGQLETQYF. Variable domain in full (rest from reference TRBV7-3 and TRBJ2-5): GAGVSQTPSNKVTEKGKYVELRCDPISGHTALYWYRQSLGQGPEFLIYFQGTGAADDSGLPNDRFFAVRPEGSVSTLKIQRTERGDSAVYLCASSPGQLETQYFGPGTRLLVL.

The rearrangement joins TRBV2 to TRBJ2-5; TRBD2 aligns across 13 bases. V gave up 4 bases and J gave up 3 bases; unmatched junction bases: 5. Germline-derived CDR1 and CDR2 are SNHLY and FYNNEI. The CDR3 contains 16 residues. CDR3 protein: CASSGGTSGAEETQYF. CDR3 DNA sequence: TGTGCCAGCAGTGGAGGGACTAGCGGGGCTGAAGAGACCCAGTACTTC.

V is TRBV6-1 and J is TRBJ2-7; 11 bases fit TRBD2. Germline assignment: CDR1 MNHNS and CDR2 SASEGT. This CDR3 is 15 amino acids long. The J segment lost 6 bases and the V segment lost 4 bases, leaving 8 bases of the junction unmatched. CDR3 sequence: CASSVLAGGSGEQYF. The CDR3 nucleotides read TGTGCCAGCAGTGTGCTAGCGGGAGGAAGTGGCGAGCAGTACTTC.

In this sample, this clonotype turned up a few times. The CDR3 coding sequence is TGTGCCATCAGTCCTACTAGCGGAGGGAGGGTCTCCTACGAGCAGTACTTC. Translation gives CAISPTSGGRVSYEQYF. The chain employs TRBV10-3 and TRBJ2-7; 8 positions agree with TRBD2. V was pared by 5 bases and J by 0 bases, with 12 bases of the junction left unmatched. In germline, CDR1 is ENHRY, CDR2 SYGVKD. The CDR3 sequence is 17 residues long.

The sample holds many counts of this clonotype. The chain uses TRBV7-9 and TRBJ2-1; 9 bases are shared with TRBD1. V dropped 4 bases and J dropped 3; count of bases not matched to a gene: 4. The CDR3 loop spans 15 amino acids. CDR1 and CDR2 from the germline V gene are SEHNR and FQNEAQ (reference sequence). The CDR3 here is CASSWRTGDYNEQFF. CDR3 in DNA: TGTGCCAGCAGCTGGAGGACAGGGGACTACAATGAGCAGTTCTTC.

This clonotype was seen ten or more times. The chain couples TRBV7-9 to TRBJ2-3; D might be TRBD1 (5 bases). Germline assignment: CDR1 SEHNR and CDR2 FQNEAQ (reference sequence). The CDR3 is made up of 16 amino acids. Trimming shortened V by 5 bases and J by 0 bases, and 15 bases separated the two germline ends. The chain's CDR3 is CASSQPTGSSTDTQYF. CDR3 DNA: TGTGCCAGCAGCCAACCAACAGGTTCTAGCACAGATACGCAGTATTTT.

This clonotype was picked up a small number of times. The rearrangement uses TRBV28 and TRBJ1-6, with 10 bases matching TRBD1. The CDR3 length is 15 residues. CDR1 and CDR2 (germline): MDHEN, SYDVKM. The V segment lost 1 base and the J segment 10 bases; nucleotides outside the gene matches: 4. The CDR3: CASSLSGQGRSPLHF. The CDR3 coding sequence is TGTGCCAGCAGTTTATCGGGACAGGGGAGGTCACCCCTCCACTTT.

This clonotype was recorded a few times. V usage is TRBV7-2 and J usage is TRBJ2-7; TRBD2 agrees at 7 bases. Trimming cost V 0 bases and J 5 bases; bases outside gene matches: 4. Germline V gene lookup returns CDR1 SGHTA and CDR2 FQGNSA. The CDR3 is 14 residues long. As DNA, the CDR3 is TGTGCCAGCAGCTTAGCGGGAGGGAGGCACGAGCAGTACTTC. Amino acids: CASSLAGGRHEQYF.

The chain recombines TRBV7-9 with TRBJ2-1; weak D call: TRBD1 (5 bases). The CDR3 runs 12 residues. Trimming shortened V by 6 bases and J by 10 bases, and 13 bases separated the two germline ends. Germline loops: CDR1 SEHNR, CDR2 FQNEAQ (reference sequence). CDR3 nucleotide sequence: TGTGCCAGCAGTTCTACCGACAGAGAGCAGTTCTTC. This codes for CASSSTDREQFF.

V and J are TRBV20-1 and TRBJ2-1, with TRBD2 identical over 10 bases. This CDR3 comprises 16 residues. Germline assignment: CDR1 DFQATT and CDR2 SNEGSKA (reference sequence). Trimming took 7 bases from V and 7 from J; bases not matched to a gene: 16. The CDR3 here is CSGMASGRADGNEQFF. The CDR3 DNA is TGCAGTGGAATGGCAAGCGGGAGGGCCGACGGAAATGAGCAGTTCTTC.

This clonotype was observed many times. The chain has TRBV7-6 and TRBJ1-1; a possible D gene is TRBD1 (5 bases). The CDR3 sequence is 13 residues long. V lost 5 bases, J lost 2 bases, and 9 bases lay in between. The germline V gene has CDR1 SGHVS and CDR2 FNYEAQ. For the CDR3, the DNA is TGTGCCAGCAGCCGCGACAGTAACACTGAAGCTTTCTTT. This codes for CASSRDSNTEAFF.

The chain has TRBV7-2 and TRBJ1-1, with TRBD1 matching 8 bases. There are 16 residues in the CDR3. Trimming took 3 bases from V and 4 from J; bases not matched to a gene: 10. The germline V gene encodes CDR1 SGHTA and CDR2 FQGNSA. CDR3 region: CASSFPPGGAITEAFF. The DNA of the CDR3 is TGTGCCAGCAGCTTCCCTCCAGGGGGCGCTATCACTGAAGCTTTCTTT.

In this sample, this clonotype turned up many times. The genes are TRBV20-1 and TRBJ2-1, with TRBD2 matching 7 bases. The germline V gene encodes CDR1 DFQATT and CDR2 SNEGSKA (reference sequence). The CDR3 loop spans 13 amino acids. Trimming took 3 bases from V and 6 from J; bases not matched to a gene: 5. The CDR3 here is CSASKPSGNEQFF. For the CDR3, the DNA is TGCAGTGCTAGTAAACCTAGCGGCAATGAGCAGTTCTTC.